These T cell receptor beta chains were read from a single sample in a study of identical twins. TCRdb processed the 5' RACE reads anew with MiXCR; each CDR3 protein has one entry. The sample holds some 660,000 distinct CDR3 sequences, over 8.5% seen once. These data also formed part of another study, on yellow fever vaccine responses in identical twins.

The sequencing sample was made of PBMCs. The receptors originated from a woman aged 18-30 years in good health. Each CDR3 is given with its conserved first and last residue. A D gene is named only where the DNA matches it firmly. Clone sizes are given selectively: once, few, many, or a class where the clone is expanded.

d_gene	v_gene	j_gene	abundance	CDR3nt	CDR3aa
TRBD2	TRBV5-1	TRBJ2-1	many	TGCGCCAGCAGTCCCGGGACTAGCGGAGGGGTCAATGAGCAGTTCTTC	CASSPGTSGGVNEQFF
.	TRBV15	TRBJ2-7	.	TGTGCCACCAGCAGAGAGGGGGTGTCCTACGAGCAGTACTTC	CATSREGVSYEQYF
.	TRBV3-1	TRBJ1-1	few	TGTGCCAGCAGCCAATCCAGGGTTTTTCCCGGCGCTGAAGCTTTCTTT	CASSQSRVFPGAEAFF
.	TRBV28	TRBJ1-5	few	TGTGCCAGCAGTCCACTCCGGGGGTCCAGGAATCAGCCCCAGCATTTT	CASSPLRGSRNQPQHF
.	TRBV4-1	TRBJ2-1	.	TGCGCCAGCAGCCAAGGAAAATCGGCCTACAATGAGCAGTTCTTC	CASSQGKSAYNEQFF
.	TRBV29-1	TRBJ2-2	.	TGCAGCGTTCAAACCGGGGAGCTGTTTTTT	CSVQTGELFF
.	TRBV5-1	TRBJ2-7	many	TGCGCCAGCAGCTTGGTTCGTCAGGGGTTCGGGTACGAGCAGTACTTC	CASSLVRQGFGYEQYF
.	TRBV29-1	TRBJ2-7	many	TGCAGCGTTGAAGAAAACTCCTACGAGCAGTACTTC	CSVEENSYEQYF
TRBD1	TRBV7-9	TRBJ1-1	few	TGTGCCAGCAGCCCCGGGACAGCAGCTTTCTTT	CASSPGTAAFF
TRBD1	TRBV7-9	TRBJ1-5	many	TGTGCCAGCAGCTCAGGACAGGGCCGAAATCAGCCCCAGCATTTT	CASSSGQGRNQPQHF
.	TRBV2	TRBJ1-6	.	TGTGCCAGCAGTTCTCTTGCACCCCTCCACTTT	CASSSLAPLHF
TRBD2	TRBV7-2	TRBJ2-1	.	TGTGCCAGCAGCTCTAGCGGGGGGGGTGGGGATGAGCAGTTCTTC	CASSSSGGGGDEQFF
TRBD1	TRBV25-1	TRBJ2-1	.	TGTGCCAGCAGTGATGTACAGGGGGTTGGCAATGAGCAGTTCTTC	CASSDVQGVGNEQFF
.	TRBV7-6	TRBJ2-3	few	TGTGCCAGCAGCCGTTCGGTGGGGGATACGCAGTATTTT	CASSRSVGDTQYF
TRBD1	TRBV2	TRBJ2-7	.	TGTGCCAGCAGTGAACACCGACAGGGGTTATTCTACGAGCAGTACTTC	CASSEHRQGLFYEQYF
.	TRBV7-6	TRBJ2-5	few	TGTGCCAGCAGCTTACCTGGAAGCTTCCAAGAGACCCAGTACTTC	CASSLPGSFQETQYF
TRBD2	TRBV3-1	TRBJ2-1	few	TGTGCCAGCAGCCCCCTGACTAGCGGGGGCCTAACCAACAATGAGCAGTTCTTC	CASSPLTSGGLTNNEQFF